This T cell receptor (beta chain) is drawn from a study of blood T cell repertoires in COVID-19. Across the study: Material from acute and convalescent COVID-19 was sourced from the United States, Italy and Spain. The analysed material was cDNA or gDNA that came from T cells, B-cell-depleted T cells, or PBMCs.

CDR3 length: 13 amino acids. Germline V lookup: CDR1 SGHAT, CDR2 FQNNGV. Trimming took 0 bases from V and 7 from J, leaving 6 bases between them. Original handling: Estimation of nucleated cell counts was performed using reference gene primer amplification. Method: immunoSEQ multiplex PCR; TCRdb's copy keeps in-frame clones and lacks some. The DNA was the basis for D and trimming; V, J and clone size are from that table. The table records 350,000 to 450,000 clones, around 84% of them present only once. The receptor was isolated from a woman younger than 30 with acute or convalescent COVID-19. Specimen: peripheral blood. The chain links TRBV11-2 to TRBJ1-4; D ambiguous. CDR3 residues: CASSLEEGEKLFF. CDR3 DNA: TGTGCCAGCAGCTTAGAAGAGGGTGAAAAACTGTTTTTT.